The 26 T cell receptor beta chains presented below share a single source sample, sequenced in a study of OX40 agonist ivuxolimab in advanced cancers. Clones were sequenced by immunoSEQ multiplex PCR, and TCRdb holds only the in-frame ones, with some missing. The sample holds 25,000 or so clones, just under 75% seen once. The input for sequencing was CD4+ or CD8+ T cells sorted from blood, taken in a trial of the OX40 agonist ivuxolimab. The source of these receptors is an adult with an advanced solid tumor such as melanoma, head and neck, liver or kidney cancer.

The chain employs TRBV16 and TRBJ1-5; D may be TRBD1 (5 bases). The CDR3 runs 13 residues. The germline V and J ends were trimmed by 0 bases and 10 bases, with 10 bases remaining between them. CDR1 KGHSY and CDR2 FQNENV come from the germline V gene. The CDR3 DNA follows: TGTGCCAGCAGCCAATCCGGGACCGGCCCCCAGCATTTT. As protein: CASSQSGTGPQHF.

The genes are TRBV27 and TRBJ1-1, with a weak D call TRBD1 (6 bases). The CDR3 is 12 residues long. Between the trimmed V and J ends, which lost 7 bases and 6 bases, there was a span of 12 bases. Germline V gene sequence: CDR1 MNHEY, CDR2 SMNVEV (reference sequence). CDR3 protein: CASKTGTAEAFF. In DNA form, the CDR3 reads TGTGCCAGCAAAACAGGGACGGCTGAAGCTTTCTTT.

The chain links TRBV9 to TRBJ2-2; D is possibly TRBD2 (6 bases). Germline CDR1 reads SGDLS; CDR2 reads YYNGEE. The V gene lost 0 bases and the J gene lost 7 bases, with 7 bases spanning the gap. The CDR3 consists of 13 residues. CDR3 sequence (DNA): TGTGCCAGCAGCGTAGGCGGGATCGGGGAGCTGTTTTTT. As protein: CASSVGGIGELFF. Using reference TRBV9 and TRBJ2-2 for the parts outside the CDR3, the full variable domain is DSGVTQTPKHLITATGQRVTLRCSPRSGDLSVYWYQQSLDQGLQFLIQYYNGEERAKGNILERFSAQQFPDLHSELNLSSLELGDSALYFCASSVGGIGELFFGEGSRLTVL.

The genes are TRBV5-6 and TRBJ1-5; D is unclear. The germline CDR1 and CDR2 sequences are SGHDT and YYEEEE. There are 15 residues in the CDR3. Trimming shortened V by 2 bases and J by 1 base, and 10 bases separated the two germline ends. The CDR3 spells CASSFGGVSNQPQHF. The DNA for the CDR3 is TGTGCCAGCAGCTTCGGCGGGGTCAGCAATCAGCCCCAGCATTTT.

V usage is TRBV30 and J usage is TRBJ2-3; unclear D gene. The CDR3 length is 15 residues. CDR1 and CDR2 from the germline V gene are GTSNPN and SVGIG (reference sequence). V dropped 2 bases and J dropped 0 bases, with 12 bases sitting between them. CDR3 sequence: CAWSPLYASTDTQYF. The CDR3 nucleotides read TGTGCCTGGAGTCCCCTTTACGCTAGCACAGATACGCAGTATTTT.

The V gene is TRBV10-1, the J gene TRBJ1-4; D is unclear. V lost 0 bases and J lost 4, with 15 bases in between. The CDR3 is 17 residues long. Germline lookup yields CDR1 WNHNN and CDR2 SYGVQD (reference sequence). The CDR3 nucleotides are TGCGCCAGCAGTGAGTCCTCAAGGACGCAGAGTAATGAAAAACTGTTTTTT. It translates to CASSESSRTQSNEKLFF.

This sequence joins TRBV14 and TRBJ2-1; 8 bases align to TRBD2. V was pared by 0 bases and J by 4 bases, with 8 bases of the junction left unmatched. Germline lookup yields CDR1 SGHDN and CDR2 FVKESK. The CDR3 is 17 residues long. CDR3 loop: CASSQDLLAALYNEQFF. CDR3 DNA: TGTGCCAGCAGCCAAGATTTACTAGCGGCCCTATACAATGAGCAGTTCTTC.

The V gene is TRBV6-5, the J gene TRBJ1-1; 7 bases are a match to TRBD1. Trimming at V came to 4 bases and at J to 4 bases, leaving 12 bases not matched to a gene. CDR1 MNHEY and CDR2 SVGAGI come from the germline V gene. The CDR3 length is 16 residues. This CDR3 reads CASSSRGHPSRTEAFF. Here the CDR3 DNA reads TGTGCCAGCAGTTCTAGGGGGCACCCGTCCCGCACTGAAGCTTTCTTT.

This clone was observed a few times. V gene TRBV9 combines with J gene TRBJ2-3, with 9 bases identical to TRBD2. J gave up 4 bases and V 3 bases, and 15 bases lay outside the gene matches. The CDR3 totals 18 residues. Germline loops: CDR1 SGDLS, CDR2 YYNGEE. The CDR3 nucleotides are TGTGCCAGCAGCGCCCGGGGAGAGCGGGGGGCCCACGCAGATACGCAGTATTTT. This encodes CASSARGERGAHADTQYF. Drawing the rest from reference TRBV9 and TRBJ2-3, the complete variable domain is DSGVTQTPKHLITATGQRVTLRCSPRSGDLSVYWYQQSLDQGLQFLIQYYNGEERAKGNILERFSAQQFPDLHSELNLSSLELGDSALYFCASSARGERGAHADTQYFGPGTRLTVL.

The CDR3 loop reads CASSLAGQSMAKNIQYF. Written as DNA, the CDR3 is TGTGCCAGCAGTTTAGCGGGACAGTCTATGGCCAAAAACATTCAGTACTTC. The J gene is TRBJ2-4, the V gene TRBV27; D may be TRBD1 (7 bases). This CDR3 contains 17 residues. Germline-derived CDR1 and CDR2 are MNHEY and SMNVEV (reference sequence). Trimming removed 2 bases at V and 1 base at J, with 15 bases between.

On this clone itself: Relative to the germline gene, one junction end is altered; a read error may explain this. The gene calls are TRBV6-1 and TRBJ2-3; unclear D gene. This CDR3 spans 14 amino acids. The germline V gene encodes CDR1 MNHNS and CDR2 SASEGT. The CDR3, as DNA: TGTGCCAGCAGCGAAGGGTTTCGCACAGATACGCAGTATTTT. This codes for CASSEGFRTDTQYF.

This clone was observed a handful of times. DNA for the CDR3: TGTGCCAGCAGTTATAACGCGGGCGCCCTTGGCGGGGAGCTGTTTTTT. Encoded protein: CASSYNAGALGGELFF. The chain couples TRBV6-6 to TRBJ2-2; a possible D gene is TRBD2 (5 bases). Germline V gene sequence: CDR1 MNHNY, CDR2 SVGAGI (reference sequence). V lost 3 bases and J 7 bases, leaving 18 bases between the germline ends. The CDR3 covers 16 residues.

V usage is TRBV9 and J usage is TRBJ2-7; 8 bases align to TRBD2. The J segment lost 2 bases and the V segment lost 3 bases, leaving 1 base of the junction unmatched. The CDR3 covers 13 residues. The germline V gene has CDR1 SGDLS and CDR2 YYNGEE. The CDR3 DNA reads as TGTGCCAGCAGCGAGGGACTAGCCTACGAGCAGTACTTC. Amino acids: CASSEGLAYEQYF.

This rearrangement joins TRBV6-4 to TRBJ2-4; 15 bases align to TRBD2. This CDR3 region has 20 residues. Germline loops: CDR1 MRHNA, CDR2 SNTAGT. The V and J ends lost 2 bases and 0 bases, in that order; junction bases with no gene match: 8. The DNA of the CDR3 is TGTGCCAGCAGTGACACCGCAGGACTAGCGGGGGGGGTAGCCAAAAACATTCAGTACTTC. Its protein product is CASSDTAGLAGGVAKNIQYF.

The CDR3 spells CASSVGGSSTQYF. The CDR3 nucleotides are TGTGCCAGCAGCGTAGGGGGGTCCTCGACCCAGTACTTC. The gene calls are TRBV9 and TRBJ2-5; D possibly matches TRBD1 or TRBD2 (5 bases each). V gave up 0 bases and J gave up 7 bases, with 10 bases separating them. The CDR3 runs to 13 residues. Germline V gene data show CDR1 as SGDLS and CDR2 as YYNGEE.

The rearrangement joins TRBV6-5 to TRBJ1-1, with unresolved D. Trimming left V 8 bases short and J 6 bases short, with 16 bases between. The CDR3 has 13 residues. The germline V gene has CDR1 MNHEY and CDR2 SVGAGI. The CDR3 nucleotides read TGTGCCAGCCGGCGAAGGGAGATCGCTGAAGCTTTCTTT. This sequence encodes CASRRREIAEAFF.

The chain recombines TRBV5-8 with TRBJ2-3; D possibly corresponds to TRBD1 (6 bases). CDR1 and CDR2 from the germline V gene are SGHTS and YDEGEE. V lost 1 base and J 3 bases, leaving 12 bases between the germline ends. The CDR3 has 15 amino acids. The CDR3 nucleotides read TGTGCCAGCAGCTTGACGGACAGCGAAACAGATACGCAGTATTTT. Encoded protein: CASSLTDSETDTQYF.

The rearrangement links TRBV27 to TRBJ1-2; weak D call: TRBD1 (6 bases). The CDR3 is 14 residues long. Germline V lookup: CDR1 MNHEY, CDR2 SMNVEV (reference sequence). V dropped 2 bases and J dropped 6 bases, with 13 bases sitting between them. The CDR3 DNA sequence: TGTGCCAGCAGTTTACGGGGGGCTGCGGATGGCTACACCTTC. It translates to CASSLRGAADGYTF.

The V call is TRBV6-1, the J call TRBJ2-7; 8 positions agree with TRBD2. The CDR3 loop spans 15 amino acids. With 6 bases clipped from V and 7 bases from J, the junction kept 14 bases outside the gene matches. Germline CDR1 is MNHNS and CDR2 is SASEGT. The CDR3 DNA reads TGTGCCAGCAGCCTACAGCGGGGGCCCACCCGGGAGCAGTACTTC. Protein sequence: CASSLQRGPTREQYF.

The rearrangement links TRBV11-2 to TRBJ2-7; the D gene is possibly TRBD1 (6 bases). Looked up from germline, CDR1 is SGHAT and CDR2 is FQNNGV. Trimming stripped 2 bases from V and 5 bases from J, with 25 bases between. The CDR3 is 18 amino acids. CDR3 nucleotides: TGTGCCAGCAGCTTACTTCTCGTCATAGGGGGACCTCCGGACGAGCAGTACTTC. Translating it yields CASSLLLVIGGPPDEQYF.

V is TRBV30 and J is TRBJ1-2, with a weak D call TRBD1 (5 bases). From germline, CDR1 is GTSNPN and CDR2 SVGIG (reference sequence). The CDR3 runs to 12 residues. Trimming cost V 0 bases and J 12 bases, with 14 bases left between them. This CDR3 reads CAWSVGTALHTF. The CDR3 bases are TGTGCCTGGAGTGTAGGGACCGCGTTACACACCTTC.

J is TRBJ2-7 and V is TRBV27, with D unclear. The V end lost 5 bases, the J end lost 3 bases, and 8 bases lay between the germline ends. CDR3 length: 12 amino acids. Germline V gene sequence: CDR1 MNHEY, CDR2 SMNVEV (reference sequence). The CDR3: CASSDKIYEQYF. As DNA, the CDR3 is TGTGCCAGCAGTGATAAAATCTACGAGCAGTACTTC.

V gene TRBV2 combines with J gene TRBJ2-7; TRBD2 might be the D (6 bases). V lost 7 bases and J lost 13, with 26 bases in between. Germline assignment: CDR1 SNHLY and CDR2 FYNNEI. This CDR3 region has 14 residues. CDR3 loop: CASNYPGTRDYHYF. CDR3 sequence (DNA): TGTGCCAGCAACTACCCCGGGACTCGAGACTATCATTACTTC.

V usage is TRBV28 and J usage is TRBJ2-1; D unclear. V was trimmed by 3 bases and J by 6 bases, leaving 6 bases between them. In germline, CDR1 is MDHEN, CDR2 SYDVKM. CDR3 length equals 12 residues. The CDR3 region has the DNA TGTGCCAGCAGTTTTTCGTCCAATGAGCAGTTCTTC. Its translation: CASSFSSNEQFF.

A few counts support this clone. This rearrangement joins TRBV10-1 to TRBJ1-2, with D possibly being TRBD1 (6 bases). Trimming left V 10 bases short and J 0 bases short, with 9 bases between. CDR1 and CDR2 from the germline V gene are WNHNN and SYGVQD (reference sequence). The CDR3 spans 12 residues. CDR3 protein: CAITGSNYGYTF. DNA of the CDR3: TGCGCCATCACAGGGTCTAACTATGGCTACACCTTC.

With respect to this clone: This sample also contains other DNA sequences that code for the same CDR3. This chain connects TRBV11-2 to TRBJ1-1; unclear D gene. V shed 1 base and J shed 5 bases, with 5 bases lying between them. The length of the CDR3 is 12 residues. CDR1 is SGHAT, CDR2 FQNNGV, per germline. This chain's CDR3 is CASSLGITEAFF. In DNA form, the CDR3 reads TGTGCCAGCAGCTTAGGTATTACTGAAGCTTTCTTT.